Detailed here is one T cell receptor beta chain. Antigen: not known. These data are taken from a study of T-cell memory formation after mild COVID-19. The CDR3 runs to 14 residues. Germline loops: CDR1 KGHSH, CDR2 LQKENI. Between the trimmed V and J ends, which lost 2 bases and 2 bases, there was a span of 10 bases. 5'RACE with constant-segment primers built TCRalpha and TCRbeta cDNA libraries with UMIs. TCRdb reanalysed the 5' RACE reads using MiXCR and keeps one entry per CDR3 protein. The sample contains 400,000 to 500,000 distinct CDR3 sequences, about 20% of which appear only once. Study-level results: While clones contracting from day 15 to 85 were balanced between CD4 and CD8, later expanders leaned CD4+. Of the contracting clones, CD4+ ones lay mainly in CM and EM, and CD8+ ones in EMRA.

This clonotype was sampled from an adult woman who had mild COVID-19 (a few samples of this study predate the infection). Cell type and time point are not known. Sequences were obtained from PBMCs or a T cell subset sorted from them (not recorded which). This chain connects TRBV18 to TRBJ2-7; D might be TRBD1 or TRBD2, each matching 5 bases. The CDR3 here is CASSPVGEPYEQYF. Written as DNA, the CDR3 is TGTGCCAGCTCACCAGTGGGGGAACCCTACGAGCAGTACTTC.